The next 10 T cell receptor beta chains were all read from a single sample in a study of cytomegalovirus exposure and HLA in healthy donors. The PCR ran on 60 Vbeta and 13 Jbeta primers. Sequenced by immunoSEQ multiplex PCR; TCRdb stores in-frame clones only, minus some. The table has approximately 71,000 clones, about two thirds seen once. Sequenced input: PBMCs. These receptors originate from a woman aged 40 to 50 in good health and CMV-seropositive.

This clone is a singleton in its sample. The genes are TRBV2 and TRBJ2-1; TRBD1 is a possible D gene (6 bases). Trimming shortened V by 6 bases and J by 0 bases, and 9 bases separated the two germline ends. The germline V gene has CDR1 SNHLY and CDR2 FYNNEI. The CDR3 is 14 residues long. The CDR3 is CASRGDTSYNEQFF. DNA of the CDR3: TGTGCCAGCAGGGGGGACACCTCCTACAATGAGCAGTTCTTC.

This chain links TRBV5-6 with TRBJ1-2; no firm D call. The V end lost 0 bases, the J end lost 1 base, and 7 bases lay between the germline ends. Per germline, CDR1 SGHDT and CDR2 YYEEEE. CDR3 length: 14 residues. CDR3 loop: CASSLGTVNYGYTF. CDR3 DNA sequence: TGTGCCAGCAGCTTGGGAACAGTTAACTATGGCTACACCTTC.

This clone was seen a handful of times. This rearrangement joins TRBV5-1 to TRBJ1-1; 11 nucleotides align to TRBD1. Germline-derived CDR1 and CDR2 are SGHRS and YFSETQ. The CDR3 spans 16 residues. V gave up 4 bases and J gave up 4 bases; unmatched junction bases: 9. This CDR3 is CASSPGQGASTTEAFF. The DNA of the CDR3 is TGCGCCAGCAGCCCCGGACAGGGGGCAAGTACCACTGAAGCTTTCTTT. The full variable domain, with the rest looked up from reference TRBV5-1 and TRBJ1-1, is KAGVTQTPRYLIKTRGQQVTLSCSPISGHRSVSWYQQTPGQGLQFLFEYFSETQRNKGNFPGRFSGRQFSNSRSEMNVSTLELGDSALYLCASSPGQGASTTEAFFGQGTRLTVV.

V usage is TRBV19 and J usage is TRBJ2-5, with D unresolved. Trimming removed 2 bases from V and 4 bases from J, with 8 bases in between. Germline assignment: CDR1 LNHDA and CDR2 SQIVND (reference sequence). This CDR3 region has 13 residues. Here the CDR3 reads CASSILRGETQYF. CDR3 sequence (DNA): TGTGCCAGTAGTATACTCCGAGGAGAGACCCAGTACTTC.

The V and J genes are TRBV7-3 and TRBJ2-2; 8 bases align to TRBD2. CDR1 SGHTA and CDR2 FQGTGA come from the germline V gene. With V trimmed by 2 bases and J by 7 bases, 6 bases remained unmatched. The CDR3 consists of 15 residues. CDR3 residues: CASSLLAGSVGELFF. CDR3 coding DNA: TGTGCCAGCAGCTTATTAGCGGGGTCGGTCGGGGAGCTGTTTTTT.

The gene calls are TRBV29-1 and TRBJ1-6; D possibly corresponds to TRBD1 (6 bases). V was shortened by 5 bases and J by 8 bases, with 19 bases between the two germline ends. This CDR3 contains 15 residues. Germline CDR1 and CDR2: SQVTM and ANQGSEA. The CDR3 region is CSVSQYYRADSPLHF. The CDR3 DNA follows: TGCAGCGTTTCCCAGTATTACAGGGCAGATTCACCCCTCCACTTT.

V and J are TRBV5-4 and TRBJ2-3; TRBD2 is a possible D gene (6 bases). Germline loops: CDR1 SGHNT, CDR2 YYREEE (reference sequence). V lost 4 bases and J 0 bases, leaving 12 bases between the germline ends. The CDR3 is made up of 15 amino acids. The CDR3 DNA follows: TGTGCCAGCAGCGAGACGGGAGCTAGCACAGATACGCAGTATTTT. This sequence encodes CASSETGASTDTQYF.

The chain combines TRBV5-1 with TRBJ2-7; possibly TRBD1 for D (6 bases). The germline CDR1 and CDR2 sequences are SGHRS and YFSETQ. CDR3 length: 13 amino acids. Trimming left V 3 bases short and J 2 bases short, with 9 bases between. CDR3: CASSSNRAYEQYF. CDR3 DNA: TGCGCCAGCAGCTCAAACAGGGCCTACGAGCAGTACTTC.

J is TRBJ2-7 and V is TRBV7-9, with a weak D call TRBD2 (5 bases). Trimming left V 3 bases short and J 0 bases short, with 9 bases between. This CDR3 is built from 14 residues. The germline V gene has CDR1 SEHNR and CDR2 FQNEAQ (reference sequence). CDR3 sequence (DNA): TGTGCCAGCAGCTTTACGAGCGGCTCCTACGAGCAGTACTTC. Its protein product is CASSFTSGSYEQYF.

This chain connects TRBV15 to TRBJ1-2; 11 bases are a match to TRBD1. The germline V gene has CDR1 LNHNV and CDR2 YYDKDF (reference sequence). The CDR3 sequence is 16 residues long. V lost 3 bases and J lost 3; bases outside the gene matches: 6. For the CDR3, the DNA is TGTGCCACCAGCAGTGGGTGGGACAGGGGGGACTATGGCTACACCTTC. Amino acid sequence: CATSSGWDRGDYGYTF.